This T cell receptor beta chain was captured by sequencing in a study of T cells in Graves' hyperthyroidism and ophthalmopathy. The TCR beta CDR3 regions underwent amplification using RNA transcripts as the source. First-round RT-PCR targeting the TCR CDR3 was performed with the HTBI primer set. TCRdb itself ran the multiplex PCR reads through MiXCR, one entry per CDR3 protein. The table includes about 350,000 distinct CDR3 sequences, 15% to 20% detected once. CDR3 length equals 15 residues. The V and J ends lost 5 bases and 4 bases, in that order; junction bases with no gene match: 10. Ten or more counts support this clonotype.

The rearrangement joins TRBV12-3 or TRBV12-4 to TRBJ1-1; 7 positions agree with TRBD1. This TCR was sampled from a woman aged 40 to 50 with Graves' ophthalmopathy. The sequencing input was blood. The CDR3 reads CASSPPTGSSTEAFF. The CDR3, as DNA: TGTGCCAGCAGTCCGCCGACAGGGTCGAGCACTGAAGCTTTCTTT.